This T cell receptor beta chain was recorded in a study of T cell changes during pregnancy in multiple sclerosis (dated by TCRdb to between 2018 and 2021). Describing the broader study: The study examined how the T cell repertoire changed over the course of pregnancy in women with multiple sclerosis.

Library creation used the immunoSEQ multiplex PCR assay. TCRdb provides this immuneACCESS table in a form limited to in-frame rearrangements. Some clones are lacking; in checked studies, under half of them reflect an unresolved V gene, and why the rest are absent is not known. The sample table contains 25,000 to 30,000 clones; only one count was recorded for about 89% of them. Jointly, the top ten make up roughly 7.4% of the sample. For this clone: Its cognate antigen has yet to be identified. No base quality information exists; no much larger clone differs at one position.

V and J are trimmed by 6 bases and 4 bases, and the gene matches miss 8 bases of the junction. From a lookup of the germline V gene (reference sequence), CDR1 and CDR2 are MNHEY and SMNVEV. From its cysteine to its phenylalanine, the CDR3 spans 14 amino acids. Only the CDR3 part of the read is kept: 42 bases, read in frame from the first base. Recombination linked TRBV27 to TRBJ2-7, with 8 bases in between that match TRBD1. The specimen comprised CD8+ T cells from peripheral blood mononuclear cells, sampled before pregnancy. The clonotype originates from a female donor with multiple sclerosis, enrolled in a pregnancy study. The nucleotides read TGTGCCAGCAGCTGGTCCAGGGGGCGGTACGAGCAGTACTTC. This yields the protein CASSWSRGRYEQYF.